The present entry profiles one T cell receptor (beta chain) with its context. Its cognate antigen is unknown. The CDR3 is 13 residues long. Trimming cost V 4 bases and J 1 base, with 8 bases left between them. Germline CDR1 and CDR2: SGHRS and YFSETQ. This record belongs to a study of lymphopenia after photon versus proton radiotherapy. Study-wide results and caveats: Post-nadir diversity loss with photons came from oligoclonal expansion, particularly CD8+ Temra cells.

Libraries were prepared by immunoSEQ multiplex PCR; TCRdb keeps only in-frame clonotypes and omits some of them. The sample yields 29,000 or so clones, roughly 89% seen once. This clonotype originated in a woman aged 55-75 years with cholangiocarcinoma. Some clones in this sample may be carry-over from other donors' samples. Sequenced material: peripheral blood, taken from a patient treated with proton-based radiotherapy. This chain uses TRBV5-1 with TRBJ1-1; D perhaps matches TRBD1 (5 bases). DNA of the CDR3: TGCGCCAGCAGCCCCCAGGGGAACACTGAAGCTTTCTTT. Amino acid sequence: CASSPQGNTEAFF.